Sequencing of this T cell receptor beta chain was carried out in a study of blood T cell repertoires in COVID-19. On the study more broadly: Samples of COVID-19 (acute and convalescent) were obtained from the United States, Italy and Spain. PBMCs, B-cell-depleted T cells, or T cells provided the cDNA or gDNA that made up the material.

Authors' processing steps: Amplification of reference gene primers provided the estimated nucleated cell counts. The protocol was immunoSEQ multiplex PCR, while the TCRdb copy is restricted to in-frame clones and leaves out a portion. For V, J and clone size, that table is used; D and trimming come from the DNA. Here the sample spans 210,000 or so clones, approximately 84% being singletons. Germline V gene lookup returns CDR1 DFQATT and CDR2 SNEGSKA (reference sequence). This CDR3 is built from 10 residues. About this clone itself: At one of its ends the junction is not consistent with the germline gene, which may arise from a read error.

The chain joins TRBV20-1 to TRBJ2-2, with D perhaps matching TRBD2 (5 bases). The sample was peripheral blood. This receptor was taken from a woman between 65 and 79 years old with active or convalescent COVID-19. The CDR3, as DNA: TGCAGTGCTTATAGCCGGGGAGCTGTTTTT. It translates to CSAYSRGAVF.